The clone carrying this TCR beta chain occurred a few times. What it binds is unknown. The data belong to a study of cytomegalovirus exposure and HLA in healthy donors. The wider study: HLA-typed donors were the source of about 85 million unique TCRs, which an early data release held. Study-level points and caveats: In the analysis, some V segments, TRBV6-2 and TRBV6-3 included, were excluded as indistinguishable. Association of approximately 16,000 TCR beta sequences with HLA alleles was found at 0.05 false discovery rate in a later analysis.

PCR employed 60 Vbeta and 13 Jbeta primers. The data were produced by immunoSEQ multiplex PCR, yet TCRdb's version contains in-frame clones alone and is incomplete. The sample has roughly 97,000 clones, about a tenth seen once; the top ten hold under 6%. Trimming at V came to 6 bases and at J to 7 bases, leaving 5 bases not matched to a gene. The CDR3 is 14 residues long. Germline values: CDR1 KGHSH, CDR2 LQKENI. The sample consisted of PBMCs. The chain employs TRBV18 and TRBJ2-7; 14 bases map to TRBD2. The receptor was isolated from a man aged 35 to 55 in good health and CMV-seropositive. CDR3 nucleotides: TGTGCCAGCTCGGGACTAGCGGGAGCTGAAGAGCAGTACTTC. This sequence encodes CASSGLAGAEEQYF.